Presented here are 20 T cell receptor beta chains from one specimen sequenced in a study of cytomegalovirus exposure and HLA in healthy donors (dated by TCRdb to about 2017). The library was produced with the immunoSEQ multiplex PCR assay. The multiplex PCR relied on a mix of 60 forward primers for TCR Vbeta segments and 13 reverse primers for TCR Jbeta segments. TCRdb re-hosts the immuneACCESS table, in-frame sequences only. Its copies lack some clones; in the studies checked, an unresolved V gene accounts for under half of them, and the cause for the rest is not known. Counted in this sample were roughly 130,000 clones; around 75% of them appeared once. The ten largest account for 2.1% of the sample. Sample: PBMCs. The receptors originated from a man in his thirties or forties in good health and CMV-seronegative.

The rearrangement uses TRBV11-2 and TRBJ2-3, with 15 bases identical to TRBD2. The V gene's germline CDR1 is SGHAT and CDR2 FQNNGV. J gave up 4 bases and V 5 bases, and 4 bases lay outside the gene matches. The CDR3 has 16 amino acids. The CDR3 region is CASSPWTSGGADTQYF. The CDR3 bases are TGTGCCAGCAGCCCTTGGACTAGCGGGGGGGCAGATACGCAGTATTTT.

Note on this clone: Sequence at one end of the junction differs from germline and may be a read error. The chain joins TRBV7-8 to TRBJ2-4, with D maybe TRBD2 (6 bases). CDR3 size: 16 residues. Germline loops: CDR1 SGHVS, CDR2 FQNEAQ. For the CDR3, the DNA is TGTGCCAGCAGCTTAGTTGGGGGGTATGGCAAAAACAGTCAGTACTTC. Amino acids: CASSLVGGYGKNSQYF.

This chain joins TRBV28 and TRBJ2-7; D is perhaps TRBD1 (5 bases). V lost 6 bases and J 0 bases, leaving 21 bases between the germline ends. The CDR3 length is 17 residues. Germline V gives CDR1 MDHEN, CDR2 SYDVKM. CDR3 protein: CASSLSPRVWGSYEQYF. The CDR3 coding sequence is TGTGCCAGCAGCCTGAGCCCCAGGGTTTGGGGCTCCTACGAGCAGTACTTC.

The genes are TRBV11-3 and TRBJ2-3; D ambiguous. V lost 4 bases and J lost 1, with 6 bases in between. The CDR3 has 13 residues. Germline loops: CDR1 SGHNT, CDR2 YENEEA. The DNA for the CDR3 is TGTGCCAGCAGCTATCGGGGCACAGATACGCAGTATTTT. Its translation: CASSYRGTDTQYF.

This clone appeared a few times. The chain couples TRBV2 to TRBJ2-2, with 7 positions matching TRBD1. Per germline, CDR1 SNHLY and CDR2 FYNNEI. The CDR3 runs 16 residues. Trimming cost V 6 bases and J 3 bases; bases outside gene matches: 10. CDR3 in amino acids: CASRIRGLGYTGELFF. CDR3 bases: TGTGCCAGCAGAATAAGGGGGCTAGGGTACACCGGGGAGCTGTTTTTT.

The chain employs TRBV18 and TRBJ2-7; TRBD1 agrees at 9 bases. The CDR3 spans 14 residues. Trimming removed 4 bases from V and 4 bases from J; junction bases left unmatched: 5. CDR1 KGHSH and CDR2 LQKENI come from the germline V gene. The CDR3 region is CASSHGTGNYEQYF. The CDR3 nucleotides read TGTGCCAGCTCACACGGGACAGGGAATTACGAGCAGTACTTC.

This chain joins TRBV2 and TRBJ1-1, with D perhaps matching TRBD1 (5 bases). The germline V gene encodes CDR1 SNHLY and CDR2 FYNNEI. CDR3 length: 14 residues. The V end was cut by 7 bases, the J end by 8 bases, with 20 bases between. The CDR3 coding sequence is TGTGCCAGCAACCAATACCGGCAGGGATTGGAAGCTTTCTTT. It encodes CASNQYRQGLEAFF.

Here the CDR3 DNA reads TGTGCCAGCACCCTGGGGGGACATACGCAGTATTTT. It codes for CASTLGGHTQYF. The V and J genes are TRBV7-2 and TRBJ2-3, with a weak D call TRBD2 (6 bases). Between the trimmed V and J ends, which lost 7 bases and 7 bases, there was a span of 12 bases. Germline CDR1 and CDR2: SGHTA and FQGNSA. The CDR3 runs 12 residues.

The chain has TRBV7-2 and TRBJ1-3; possibly TRBD1 for D (6 bases). V lost 10 bases to trimming and J lost 0 bases, with 16 bases between them. Germline CDR1 SGHTA, CDR2 FQGNSA. The CDR3 loop spans 15 amino acids. DNA of the CDR3: TGTGCCACCGTAGATAGGGGGAACTCTGGAAACACCATATATTTT. Protein product: CATVDRGNSGNTIYF.

The V gene is TRBV5-4, the J gene TRBJ1-1; the D is unclear. The CDR3 is 15 residues long. Germline values: CDR1 SGHNT, CDR2 YYREEE (reference sequence). Trimming took 6 bases from V and 1 from J, leaving 16 bases between them. As DNA, the CDR3 is TGTGCCAGCACCCCCGGGGAAGGTTCGAACACTGAAGCTTTCTTT. Its protein is CASTPGEGSNTEAFF.

The chain combines TRBV18 with TRBJ2-3; possible D gene TRBD1, 6 bases. The length of the CDR3 is 18 residues. V was cut by 0 bases and J by 3 bases, with 19 bases left in between. The V gene's germline CDR1 is KGHSH and CDR2 LQKENI. The CDR3 DNA sequence: TGTGCCAGCTCACCACCTATTTCGTGGCAGGGGCTTACAGATACGCAGTATTTT. This codes for CASSPPISWQGLTDTQYF.

This rearrangement joins TRBV19 to TRBJ2-7; D might be TRBD2 (6 bases). Germline V gives CDR1 LNHDA, CDR2 SQIVND (reference sequence). Trimming removed 10 bases at V and 1 base at J, with 11 bases between. The CDR3 runs to 12 residues. Written as DNA, the CDR3 is TGTGCCACACGAGGAGGGTCCTACGAGCAGTACTTC. It specifies CATRGGSYEQYF.

The chain is built from TRBV4-3 and TRBJ1-2; 7 bases match TRBD1. The CDR3 spans 14 residues. With V trimmed by 6 bases and J by 5 bases, 9 bases remained unmatched. Germline V gene lookup returns CDR1 LGHNA and CDR2 YSLEER. In nucleotides, the CDR3 is TGCGCCAGCAGTCGTGTACAGGGGTGGTATGGCTACACCTTC. This gives the protein CASSRVQGWYGYTF.

CDR3 residues: CASSQQDRENIQYF. The CDR3 DNA reads TGCGCCAGCAGCCAACAGGACAGGGAGAACATTCAGTACTTC. The chain is built from TRBV4-1 and TRBJ2-4, with TRBD1 matching over 8 bases. The CDR3 consists of 14 residues. CDR1 MGHRA and CDR2 YSYEKL come from the germline V gene. The V and J ends lost 2 bases and 7 bases, in that order; junction bases with no gene match: 4.

The rearrangement links TRBV6-5 to TRBJ1-4, with D possibly TRBD1 on 6 matching bases. The CDR3 has 14 residues. Between the trimmed V and J ends, which lost 6 bases and 7 bases, there was a span of 15 bases. Looked up from germline, CDR1 is MNHEY and CDR2 is SVGAGI. CDR3 nucleotides: TGTGCCAGCAGCCCCGGGACAAATGGTGAAAAACTGTTTTTT. Its protein product is CASSPGTNGEKLFF.

The V call is TRBV9, the J call TRBJ1-2; D is unresolved. The CDR3 is made up of 13 amino acids. The germline V gene encodes CDR1 SGDLS and CDR2 YYNGEE. Trimming removed 0 bases from V and 1 base from J, with 4 bases in between. In DNA, the CDR3 is TGTGCCAGCAGCGTAGGAGGTAACTATGGCTACACCTTC. It encodes CASSVGGNYGYTF.

This rearrangement joins TRBV30 to TRBJ1-2; 7 positions match TRBD1. This CDR3 comprises 16 residues. J lost 3 bases, V lost 1 base, and 11 bases had no gene match. Germline V gene sequence: CDR1 GTSNPN, CDR2 SVGIG (reference sequence). CDR3 protein: CAWSGSLLGGDYGYTF. CDR3 sequence (DNA): TGTGCCTGGAGTGGATCCCTTCTAGGGGGCGACTATGGCTACACCTTC.

The V and J genes are TRBV4-1 and TRBJ1-1; a weak D match, TRBD1 (6 bases). Germline CDR1 is MGHRA and CDR2 is YSYEKL. Trimming left V 4 bases short and J 5 bases short, with 14 bases between. CDR3 size: 14 residues. The CDR3 nucleotides read TGCGCCAGCAGCCCGCGGGAGGGGGGAACTGAAGCTTTCTTT. Protein: CASSPREGGTEAFF.

This clone has a handful of counts. The V gene is TRBV28, the J gene TRBJ1-1, with D possibly TRBD1 on 5 matching bases. The ends were cut back, 5 bases at V and 0 bases at J, with 19 bases in the middle. The CDR3 has 17 amino acids. Germline assignment: CDR1 MDHEN and CDR2 SYDVKM. Here the CDR3 DNA reads TGTGCCAGCAGTCCCCCAGTAGGAGGGGCCGTGAACACTGAAGCTTTCTTT. This codes for CASSPPVGGAVNTEAFF.

The J gene is TRBJ2-7, the V gene TRBV5-4, with D maybe TRBD2 (5 bases). CDR1 and CDR2 (germline): SGHNT, YYREEE (reference sequence). V was pared by 4 bases and J by 2 bases, with 13 bases between. This CDR3 spans 14 amino acids. CDR3 loop: CASSPDLGAYEQYF. The CDR3 bases are TGTGCCAGCAGCCCAGACCTCGGGGCCTACGAGCAGTACTTC. Combining the CDR3 with reference TRBV5-4 and TRBJ2-7 gives the whole variable domain ETGVTQSPTHLIKTRGQQVTLRCSSQSGHNTVSWYQQALGQGPQFIFQYYREEENGRGNFPPRFSGLQFPNYSSELNVNALELDDSALYLCASSPDLGAYEQYFGPGTRLTVT.